The clone carrying this T cell receptor beta chain was recorded once. These data belong to a study of blood T cell repertoires in COVID-19. On the study more broadly: Sites across the United States, Italy and Spain contributed samples from acute and convalescent COVID-19. T cells, B-cell-depleted T cells, or PBMCs supplied cDNA or gDNA.

Germline-derived CDR1 and CDR2 are LGHDT and YNNKEL (reference sequence). CDR3 length equals 13 residues. V dropped 4 bases and J dropped 1 base, with 8 bases sitting between them. Generated by immunoSEQ multiplex PCR, the TCRdb table keeps only in-frame clones and is missing some. This sample yields 40,000 to 50,000 clones, of which under 95% are seen a single time; 6% to 6.5% belongs to the top ten. The receptor comes from a man in his sixties or seventies with active COVID-19. Source material: peripheral blood. The V gene is TRBV3-1 (or the pseudogene TRBV3-2), the J gene TRBJ2-7; D not certain. CDR3 sequence reads: CASSPPTSYEQYF. In nucleotides, the CDR3 is TGTGCCAGCAGCCCGCCCACATCCTACGAGCAGTACTTC.